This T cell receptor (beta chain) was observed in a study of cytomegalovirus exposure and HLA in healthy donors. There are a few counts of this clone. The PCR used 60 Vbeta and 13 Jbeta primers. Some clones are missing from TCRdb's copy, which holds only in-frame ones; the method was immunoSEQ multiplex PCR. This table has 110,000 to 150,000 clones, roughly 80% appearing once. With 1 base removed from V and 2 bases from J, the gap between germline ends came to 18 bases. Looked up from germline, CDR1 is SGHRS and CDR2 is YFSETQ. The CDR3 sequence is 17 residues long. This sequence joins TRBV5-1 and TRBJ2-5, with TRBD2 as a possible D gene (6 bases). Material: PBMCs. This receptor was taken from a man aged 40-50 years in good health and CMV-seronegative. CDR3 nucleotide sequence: TGCGCCAGCAGCTTGCCCGAGCTAGCGAACAATCAAGAGACCCAGTACTTC. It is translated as CASSLPELANNQETQYF.